The clone carrying this T cell receptor beta chain has only a few counts. Its antigen remains unknown. The CDR3 spans 16 residues. The V segment lost 4 bases and the J segment 1 base; nucleotides outside the gene matches: 6. The germline CDR1 and CDR2 sequences are KGHDR and SFDVKD. This sample was taken from a study of breast tumors, draining lymph nodes, adjacent tissues. Study observations and caveats: Data only fit, rather than demonstrated, lymph node origin of most tumor T cells. Compared with basal-like, luminal-like tumors shared significantly more repertoire with nontumor tissue. Tumor repertoires ranked between lymph nodes and nontumor tissue in diversity, with V and J gene preferences. Data fit most tumor T cells coming from lymph node, expanding in tumor.

TCRdb analysed the multiplex PCR reads with MiXCR anew, one entry per CDR3 protein. The sample has around 190,000 distinct CDR3 sequences; about 33% are singletons. Breast cancer patients provided tissue from their axillary draining lymph nodes. The sequencing sample was made of axillary lymph node tissue. The receptor was isolated from a female donor with breast cancer. Some clones in this sample may be carry-over from other donors' samples. The genes are TRBV24-1 and TRBJ1-1, with TRBD1 identical over 9 bases. The CDR3 sequence is CATSDNTDRGNTEAFF. The DNA of the CDR3 is TGTGCCACCAGTGACAATACGGACAGGGGGAACACTGAAGCTTTCTTT.